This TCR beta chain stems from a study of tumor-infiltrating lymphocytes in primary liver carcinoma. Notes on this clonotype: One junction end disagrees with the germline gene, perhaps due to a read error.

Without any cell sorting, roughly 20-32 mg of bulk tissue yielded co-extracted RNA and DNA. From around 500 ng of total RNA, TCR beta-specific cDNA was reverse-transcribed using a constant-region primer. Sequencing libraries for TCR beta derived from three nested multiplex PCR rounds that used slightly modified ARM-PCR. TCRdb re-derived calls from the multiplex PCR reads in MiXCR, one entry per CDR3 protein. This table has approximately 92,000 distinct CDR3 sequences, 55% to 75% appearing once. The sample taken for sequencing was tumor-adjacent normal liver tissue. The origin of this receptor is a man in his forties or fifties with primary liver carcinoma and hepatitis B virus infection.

CDR3 in DNA: TGTGCCAGCAGTCCGGTACTAGGCTTAAACTACCAAGGGACCCAGTACTTC. This gives the protein CASSPVLGLNYQGTQYF. The chain joins TRBV27 to TRBJ2-5; D is possibly TRBD2 (5 bases). The CDR3 contains 17 residues. Germline CDR1 and CDR2: MNHEY and SMNVEV (reference sequence).